The 12 T cell receptor beta chains given below trace back to one sample, sequenced in a study of T cells after yellow fever vaccination. TCRdb ran MiXCR on the 5' RACE reads and lists one entry per CDR3 protein. The table lists about 340,000 distinct CDR3 sequences, about 4% of them singletons, with 24% in the top ten. This sample comprised PBMCs, obtained 5 days after the yellow fever booster vaccination. The receptors here all came from a man between 18 and 29 years old who received the YFV17D yellow fever vaccine.

This clonotype was seen ten or more times. The V and J genes are TRBV5-1 and TRBJ2-5, with D possibly matching TRBD1 (5 bases). Trimming removed 1 base from V and 6 bases from J, with 19 bases in between. CDR1 and CDR2 from the germline V gene are SGHRS and YFSETQ. The CDR3 consists of 16 residues. CDR3 nucleotide sequence: TGCGCCAGCAGCTTGTCCCCGGGTGGGGCGTTAAAGACCCAGTACTTC. This sequence encodes CASSLSPGGALKTQYF.

This clonotype showed up many times. The V and J genes are TRBV4-1 and TRBJ2-7; 9 bases map to TRBD1. Germline trimming cut 4 bases from V and 7 bases from J; bases unmatched to any gene: 8. Germline CDR1 MGHRA, CDR2 YSYEKL. The CDR3 length is 14 residues. This CDR3 reads CASSRGTGLREQYF. In DNA form, the CDR3 reads TGCGCCAGCAGCCGCGGGACAGGGTTACGTGAGCAGTACTTC.

This clonotype was seen at least ten times. The chain couples TRBV5-1 to TRBJ2-1, with D possibly being TRBD1 (5 bases). The CDR3 runs 17 residues. V lost 0 bases to trimming and J lost 0 bases, with 13 bases between them. CDR1 and CDR2 from the germline V gene are SGHRS and YFSETQ. CDR3 DNA sequence: TGCGCCAGCAGCTTGGCAGGGCCGCCGAGCTCCTACAATGAGCAGTTCTTC. The encoded protein is CASSLAGPPSSYNEQFF.

This clonotype was observed a handful of times. V and J are TRBV7-9 and TRBJ2-4, with a possible D match to TRBD2 (6 bases). This CDR3 has 16 residues. Germline values: CDR1 SEHNR, CDR2 FQNEAQ (reference sequence). Trimming removed 5 bases from V and 2 bases from J, with 16 bases in between. The CDR3 DNA follows: TGTGCCAGCAGCCATAAGGTTAGCGGATCCAAAAACATTCAGTACTTC. Its translation: CASSHKVSGSKNIQYF.

This clonotype was seen more than once but under ten times. The chain combines TRBV4-2 with TRBJ2-7; D remains ambiguous. Germline V lookup: CDR1 LGHNA, CDR2 YNFKEQ. The CDR3 totals 14 residues. Trimming took 4 bases from V and 5 from J, leaving 15 bases between them. CDR3 in amino acids: CASSRGIGVDEQYF. The CDR3 nucleotides read TGTGCCAGCAGCCGGGGTATTGGTGTCGACGAGCAGTACTTC.

V usage is TRBV5-1 and J usage is TRBJ2-7; D is possibly TRBD1 or TRBD2 (5 bases each). There are 14 residues in the CDR3. Germline CDR1 reads SGHRS; CDR2 reads YFSETQ. With 0 bases removed from V and 5 bases from J, the gap between germline ends came to 12 bases. CDR3 bases: TGCGCCAGCAGCTTGGATGGGGGTACCAACGAGCAGTACTTC. Translated: CASSLDGGTNEQYF.

This clonotype was recorded at least ten times. The V and J genes are TRBV5-1 and TRBJ1-4, with 8 bases identical to TRBD1. CDR3 length equals 15 residues. After removal of 4 bases from V and 6 bases from J, the junction contained 8 bases not matched to a gene. Germline V gives CDR1 SGHRS, CDR2 YFSETQ. Here the CDR3 reads CASSLGTGSHEKLFF. The CDR3 nucleotides are TGCGCCAGCAGCCTTGGGACAGGATCTCATGAAAAACTGTTTTTT.

This clonotype occurred a few times. The CDR3: CASSYGPMTGPNTGELFF. In DNA form, the CDR3 reads TGTGCCAGCAGTTACGGCCCGATGACAGGGCCGAACACCGGGGAGCTGTTTTTT. This sequence joins TRBV6-5 and TRBJ2-2; 7 bases line up with TRBD1. Germline-derived CDR1 and CDR2 are MNHEY and SVGAGI. The CDR3 contains 18 residues. V gave up 2 bases and J gave up 0 bases; unmatched junction bases: 9.

This clonotype has a handful of counts. This chain links TRBV15 with TRBJ1-2, with D unclear. The CDR3 has 15 amino acids. Germline assignment: CDR1 LNHNV and CDR2 YYDKDF (reference sequence). The germline V and J ends were trimmed by 0 bases and 2 bases, with 10 bases remaining between them. CDR3 sequence: CATSRDHGGNYGYTF. The DNA for the CDR3 is TGTGCCACCAGCAGAGATCACGGCGGGAACTATGGCTACACCTTC.

This clonotype was counted only a few times. The CDR3 here is CASSQARTSGNTGELFF. For the CDR3, the DNA is TGCGCCAGCAGCCAAGCCCGGACTAGCGGGAACACCGGGGAGCTGTTTTTT. This sequence joins TRBV4-1 and TRBJ2-2; 10 bases fit TRBD2. This CDR3 spans 17 amino acids. The germline V gene has CDR1 MGHRA and CDR2 YSYEKL. The ends lost 1 base at V and 1 base at J; junction bases unmatched: 3.

In its sample, this clonotype was seen a few times. The genes are TRBV5-1 and TRBJ2-6, with TRBD1 identical over 8 bases. This CDR3 spans 17 amino acids. Germline trimming cut 8 bases from V and 0 bases from J; bases unmatched to any gene: 10. Germline CDR1 and CDR2: SGHRS and YFSETQ. The CDR3 DNA is TGCGCCAGTTCCCGGACAGGGCTTTCCTCTGGGGCCAACGTCCTGACTTTC. Translating gives CASSRTGLSSGANVLTF.

V is TRBV20-1 and J is TRBJ2-7; weak D call: TRBD2 (5 bases). V lost 3 bases and J 0 bases, leaving 15 bases between the germline ends. Germline CDR1 DFQATT, CDR2 SNEGSKA (reference sequence). The length of the CDR3 is 15 residues. The CDR3 coding sequence is TGCAGTGCTAGCGGTCGCTTGGGAGACTCCTACGAGCAGTACTTC. Its protein product is CSASGRLGDSYEQYF.